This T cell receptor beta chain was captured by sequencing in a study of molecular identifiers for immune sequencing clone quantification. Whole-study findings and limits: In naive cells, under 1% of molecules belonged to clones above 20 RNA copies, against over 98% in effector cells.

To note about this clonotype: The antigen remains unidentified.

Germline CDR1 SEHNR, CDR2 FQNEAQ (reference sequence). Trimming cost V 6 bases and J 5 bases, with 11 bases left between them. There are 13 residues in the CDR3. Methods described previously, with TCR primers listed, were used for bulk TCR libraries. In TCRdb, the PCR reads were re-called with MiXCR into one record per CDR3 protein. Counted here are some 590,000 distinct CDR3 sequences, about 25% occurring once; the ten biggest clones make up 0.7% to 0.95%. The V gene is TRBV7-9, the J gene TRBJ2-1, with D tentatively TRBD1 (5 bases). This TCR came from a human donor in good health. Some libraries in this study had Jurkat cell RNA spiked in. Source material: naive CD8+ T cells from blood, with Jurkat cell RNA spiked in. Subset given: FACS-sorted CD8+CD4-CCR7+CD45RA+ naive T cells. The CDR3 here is CASSYDRNNEQFF. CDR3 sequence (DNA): TGTGCCAGCAGTTATGACAGAAACAATGAGCAGTTCTTC.